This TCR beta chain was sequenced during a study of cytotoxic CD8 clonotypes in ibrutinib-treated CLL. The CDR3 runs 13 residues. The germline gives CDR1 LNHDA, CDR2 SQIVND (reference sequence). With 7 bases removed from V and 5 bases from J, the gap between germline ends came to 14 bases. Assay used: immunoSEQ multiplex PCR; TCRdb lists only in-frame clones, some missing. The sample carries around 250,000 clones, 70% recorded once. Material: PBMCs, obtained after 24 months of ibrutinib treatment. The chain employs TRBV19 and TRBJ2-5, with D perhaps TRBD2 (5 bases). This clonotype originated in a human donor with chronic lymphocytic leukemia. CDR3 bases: TGTGCCAGTACCCGGGGTCTAGGGGAGACCCAGTACTTC. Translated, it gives CASTRGLGETQYF.